Below, 22 T cell receptor beta chains from the same sample are listed, as sequenced in a study of tumor-infiltrating lymphocytes in primary liver carcinoma. Synthesis of TCR beta cDNA was carried out from 450 to 500 ng total RNA with a constant-region primer. Sequencing libraries for TCR beta derived from three nested multiplex PCR rounds that used slightly modified ARM-PCR. Rounds one and two of PCR, each of 10 cycles, were primed with TRBV1-TRBV30 forward primers and a C-beta reverse primer. Using its own MiXCR run on the multiplex PCR reads, TCRdb lists one record per CDR3 protein. The table lists 50,000 or so distinct CDR3 sequences, around 82% of them singletons. Each 20-30 mg portion of unsorted bulk tissue served as the source for co-extraction of RNA and DNA. Sample: liver tumor tissue from sampling region 5. Subset denoted: tumor region T5, tumor centre. These receptors originate from a man in his forties or fifties with primary liver carcinoma and hepatitis B virus infection.

The CDR3, as DNA: TGTGCCAGCAGTAGCTATGGGGCCAACGTCGCGACTTTC. Protein: CASSSYGANVATF. This rearrangement joins TRBV5-4 to TRBJ2-6, with a weak D call TRBD1 (5 bases). Trimming removed 5 bases from V and 18 bases from J, with 21 bases in between. CDR3 length equals 13 residues. CDR1 is SGHNT, CDR2 YYREEE, per germline (reference sequence).

For this clonotype: Germline and junction disagree at one end, which may indicate a read error. The chain uses TRBV4-3 and TRBJ2-7; 7 bases fit TRBD2. From germline, CDR1 is LGHNA and CDR2 YSLEER. The CDR3 sequence is 15 residues long. This CDR3 reads CASSQDRASGYELYF. The CDR3 nucleotides are TGCGCCAGCAGTCAAGATCGGGCTAGCGGCTACGAGCTGTACTTC.

A remark on this clonotype: The junction does not match germline at one end; this may be a read error. The chain links TRBV6-1 to TRBJ2-1, with no clear D. The CDR3 is 12 amino acids. CDR1 and CDR2 (germline): MNHNS, SASEGT. As DNA, the CDR3 is TGTGCCACCATTCGGTCCTACAATGATCAGTTCTTC. Translation: CATIRSYNDQFF.

Details on this clonotype: The junction departs from the called germline gene at one end, perhaps through a read error. The rearrangement links TRBV12-3 or TRBV12-4 to TRBJ2-7; 9 bases are a match to TRBD2. The CDR3 length is 15 residues. The CDR3 region has the DNA TGTGTCAGCAGTTTCGGCGGGAGGGCCGCCTACGAGCAGTACTTC. Translation: CVSSFGGRAAYEQYF.

This clonotype is a singleton in its sample. One junction end disagrees with the germline gene, perhaps due to a read error. The chain has TRBV24-1 and TRBJ2-2; the D gene could be TRBD1 or TRBD2 (5 bases each). The CDR3 loop spans 15 amino acids. Germline CDR1 and CDR2: KGHDR and SFDVKD. CDR3 in DNA: TGTCCCACCAGTCCTATAGGGACGAACACTGGGGAGCTCTTTTTT. Translating it yields CPTSPIGTNTGELFF.

This clonotype was observed a single time. The chain employs TRBV11-1 and TRBJ2-1, with 9 bases matching TRBD2. Germline-derived CDR1 and CDR2 are SGHAT and FQDESV (reference sequence). This CDR3 has 13 amino acids. V trimming: 5 bases; J trimming: 16 bases; junction bases outside the gene matches: 12. In nucleotides, the CDR3 is TGTGCCAGCAGCGCGGGAGGGCCTAATGACCACTTCTTC. Encoded protein: CASSAGGPNDHFF.

About this clonotype itself: The germline gene is not matched at one end of the junction; a read error may be the cause. The chain couples TRBV28 to TRBJ2-4, with D perhaps TRBD1 (5 bases). This CDR3 spans 14 amino acids. Germline values: CDR1 MDHEN, CDR2 SYDVKM. The CDR3 is CDSSGAVAKNIQYF. The CDR3 nucleotides are TGTGACAGCAGTGGGGCGGTGGCCAAAAACATTCAATACTTC.

The chain combines TRBV29-1 with TRBJ1-2, with D unclear. Trimming took 7 bases from V and 1 from J, leaving 10 bases between them. Germline V lookup: CDR1 SQVTM, CDR2 ANQGSEA. The CDR3 spans 12 residues. CDR3 sequence reads: CSGRGLNYGYTF. The CDR3 DNA follows: TGCAGCGGACGAGGACTTAACTATGGCTACACCTTC. The full variable domain, with the rest looked up from reference TRBV29-1 and TRBJ1-2, is SAVISQKPSRDICQRGTSLTIQCQVDSQVTMMFWYRQQPGQSLTLIATANQGSEATYESGFVIDKFPISRPNLTFSTLTVSNMSPEDSSIYLCSGRGLNYGYTFGSGTRLTVV.

Note on this clonotype: The junction shows a germline mismatch at one end, possibly a read error. This chain links TRBV5-6 with TRBJ2-7; TRBD1 or TRBD2 may be the D gene (5 bases each). The germline CDR1 and CDR2 sequences are SGHDT and YYEEEE. The CDR3 extends over 13 amino acids. The CDR3 reads CVSSFGKGNEQYF. The CDR3 region has the DNA TGTGTCAGCAGCTTCGGGAAGGGGAATGAGCAGTACTTC.

In this sample, this clonotype turned up a few times. The junction departs from germline at one end; a sequencing error may be responsible. This chain connects TRBV6-1 to TRBJ2-1; possibly TRBD1 or TRBD2 for D (6 bases each). Germline CDR1 is MNHNS and CDR2 is SASEGT. This CDR3 region has 14 residues. In nucleotides, the CDR3 is TGTGCCAGAGACTTGGGGGGCTCCTACAATGAGCGGTTCTTC. It codes for CARDLGGSYNERFF.

This clonotype was picked up one time. An end of the junction differs from the germline gene, which may be a read error. The rearrangement uses TRBV11-1 and TRBJ2-3; D gene unclear. The CDR3 runs to 19 residues. CDR1 and CDR2 (germline): SGHAT, FQDESV (reference sequence). CDR3 loop: CASSSWGSSVGARIDTHYF. CDR3 coding DNA: TGTGCCAGCAGCTCTTGGGGAAGCTCTGTTGGAGCCCGCATAGATACGCACTATTTT. The complete variable domain, with remaining parts taken from reference TRBV11-1 and TRBJ2-3, reads EAEVAQSPRYKITEKSQAVAFWCDPISGHATLYWYRQILGQGPELLVQFQDESVVDDSQLPKDRFSAERLKGVDSTLKIQPAELGDSAMYLCASSSWGSSVGARIDTHYFGPGTRLTVL.

V and J are TRBV4-3 and TRBJ2-3, with TRBD1 as a possible D gene (6 bases). Trimming stripped 4 bases from V and 4 bases from J, with 12 bases between. Looked up from germline, CDR1 is LGHNA and CDR2 is YSLEER. This CDR3 spans 14 amino acids. CDR3 loop: CASSREQGSDTQYF. The CDR3, as DNA: TGCGCCAGCAGCCGGGAACAGGGCTCAGATACGCAGTATTTT.

For this clonotype: This CDR3 is missing its conserved last phenylalanine or tryptophan, likely due to a read error. This rearrangement joins TRBV18 to TRBJ2-7; TRBD2 matches 7 bases. V trimming: 0 bases; J trimming: 7 bases; junction bases outside the gene matches: 9. Germline loops: CDR1 KGHSH, CDR2 LQKENI. The CDR3 sequence is 15 residues long. CDR3 DNA sequence: TGTGCCAGCTCACCACCCAGCGGGAAAGGTAGGGAGCAGTACTTA. The encoded protein is CASSPPSGKGREQYL.

With regard to this clonotype: At one boundary the junction diverges from the germline segment, which might be a read error. The genes are TRBV5-6 and TRBJ2-7, with D possibly being TRBD1 or TRBD2 (5 bases each). CDR3 length equals 13 residues. CDR1 and CDR2 from the germline V gene are SGHDT and YYEEEE. DNA of the CDR3: TGTGCAAGCAACTTCGGGAAGGGGAAAGAGCAGTACTTT. Its translation: CASNFGKGKEQYF.

In regard to this clonotype: A much bigger clone sits one base away, suggesting this may be a read error. V gene TRBV20-1 combines with J gene TRBJ2-7; weak D call: TRBD2 (5 bases). The CDR3 has 14 amino acids. The germline V gene encodes CDR1 DFQATT and CDR2 SNEGSKA (reference sequence). CDR3 residues: CSARPGSRSYEHYF. The DNA for the CDR3 is TGCAGTGCTAGACCGGGATCGAGGTCCTACGAGCACTACTTC.

As concerns this clonotype: Compared with germline, one end of the junction differs, possibly owing to a read error. J is TRBJ1-1 and V is TRBV5-1, with D perhaps matching TRBD1 (5 bases). The CDR3 consists of 13 residues. Germline V gene lookup returns CDR1 SGHRS and CDR2 YFSETQ. The CDR3 region has the DNA TGCGCGAGCAGCTTGGTAGAGGGGACCGAAGCTTACTTT. It specifies CASSLVEGTEAYF.

The J gene is TRBJ1-6, the V gene TRBV29-1; D gene uncertain. CDR1 and CDR2 from the germline V gene are SQVTM and ANQGSEA. V was clipped by 7 bases and J by 5 bases, with 9 bases between them. The CDR3 covers 12 residues. For the CDR3, the DNA is TGCAGCGCTGCTCAGCATAATTCACCCCTCCACTTT. Translated: CSAAQHNSPLHF.

A word on this clonotype: This may arise from a read error, as a much more abundant clone is one base away. The chain links TRBV6-1 to TRBJ1-1, with D unclear. In germline, CDR1 is MNHNS, CDR2 SASEGT. CDR3 size: 12 residues. The CDR3 DNA follows: TGTACCTGCACGGGGTGGAGCACTGAAGCTTTCTTT. This translates into CTCTGWSTEAFF.

Worth noting for this clonotype: A read error may be the cause here, since a much bigger clone is one base away. This CDR3 fails to terminate in the conserved phenylalanine or tryptophan, so it likely reflects a read error. The chain uses TRBV28 and TRBJ2-5, with 8 positions matching TRBD2. The CDR3 spans 15 residues. With V trimmed by 7 bases and J by 2 bases, 9 bases remained unmatched. Germline CDR1 is MDHEN and CDR2 is SYDVKM. Written as DNA, the CDR3 is TGTGCCAGCATCTCCGGGGGGGGAGGGCAAGAGACCCAGTACGTC. Protein product: CASISGGGGQETQYV.

Concerning this clonotype itself: This likely comes from a read error, as the CDR3 has no conserved phenylalanine or tryptophan at its end. Because the CDR3's place on the DNA is in doubt, the DNA is left out and the CDR3 is given as listed by TCRdb. V usage is TRBV11-2 and J usage is TRBJ2-1; whether TRBD1, the table's D call, matches the DNA was not checked. A total of 12 residues make up the CDR3, ends included. Per the germline V gene, CDR1 is SGHAT and CDR2 is FQNNGV. The CDR3 loop reads CASSYATGVKFL.

The chain recombines TRBV4-3 with TRBJ2-3; no reliable D call. The germline V and J ends were trimmed by 4 bases and 15 bases, with 20 bases remaining between them. This CDR3 contains 13 residues. Per germline, CDR1 LGHNA and CDR2 YSLEER. In nucleotides, the CDR3 is TGCGCCAGCAGCCCCCTTGCTGGGGATACGCCATATTTT. Encoded protein: CASSPLAGDTPYF.

Turning to this clonotype: This likely comes from a read error, as the CDR3 has no conserved phenylalanine or tryptophan at its end. No DNA is shown, since the ends of the CDR3 on it are uncertain; the CDR3 is the one TCRdb lists. V usage is TRBV29-1 and J usage is TRBJ2-7; TRBD1 reflects the table's D call only, with no check against the DNA. The V gene's germline CDR1 is SQVTM and CDR2 ANQGSEA. The CDR3 is made up of 16 amino acids, end residues included. This CDR3 is CSAVTSGTGTPYEKYL.